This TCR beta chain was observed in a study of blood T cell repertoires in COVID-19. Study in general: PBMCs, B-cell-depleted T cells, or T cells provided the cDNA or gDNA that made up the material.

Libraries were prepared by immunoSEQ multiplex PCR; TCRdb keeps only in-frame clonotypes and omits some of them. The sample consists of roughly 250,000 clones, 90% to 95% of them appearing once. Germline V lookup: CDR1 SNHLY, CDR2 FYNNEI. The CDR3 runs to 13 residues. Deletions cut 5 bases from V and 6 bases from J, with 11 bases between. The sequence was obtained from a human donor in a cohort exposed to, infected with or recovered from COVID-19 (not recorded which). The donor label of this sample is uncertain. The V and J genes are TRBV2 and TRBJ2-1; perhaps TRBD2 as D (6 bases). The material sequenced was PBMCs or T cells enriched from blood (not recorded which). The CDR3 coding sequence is TGTGCCAGCAGTCCGGAGGGACCCAATGAGCAGTTCTTC. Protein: CASSPEGPNEQFF. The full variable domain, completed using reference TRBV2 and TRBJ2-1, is EPEVTQTPSHQVTQMGQEVILRCVPISNHLYFYWYRQILGQKVEFLVSFYNNEISEKSEIFDDQFSVERPDGSNFTLKIRSTKLEDSAMYFCASSPEGPNEQFFGPGTRLTVL.